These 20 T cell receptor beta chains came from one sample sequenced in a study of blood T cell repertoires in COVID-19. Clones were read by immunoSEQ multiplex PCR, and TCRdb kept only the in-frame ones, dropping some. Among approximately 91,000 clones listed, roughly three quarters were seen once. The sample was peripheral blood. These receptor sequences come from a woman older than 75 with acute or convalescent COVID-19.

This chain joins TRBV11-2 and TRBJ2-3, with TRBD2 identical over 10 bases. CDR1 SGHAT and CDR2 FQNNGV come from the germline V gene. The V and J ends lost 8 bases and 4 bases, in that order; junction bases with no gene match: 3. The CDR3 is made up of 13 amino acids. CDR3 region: CASERGGPDTQYF. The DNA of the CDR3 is TGTGCCAGCGAGCGGGGGGGCCCAGATACGCAGTATTTT.

The CDR3 nucleotides are TGTGCCACCAGTGATTTCCCCCAGGGTATTGGGGAGCTGTTTTTT. Translating gives CATSDFPQGIGELFF. This chain joins TRBV24-1 and TRBJ2-2, with D possibly being TRBD1 (5 bases). The CDR3 is 15 residues long. Per germline, CDR1 KGHDR and CDR2 SFDVKD. V gave up 1 base and J gave up 8 bases, with 13 bases separating them.

CDR3 region: CASRGQAGSNQPQHF. In DNA form, the CDR3 reads TGTGCCAGTAGAGGTCAGGCGGGGAGCAATCAGCCCCAGCATTTT. This chain uses TRBV19 with TRBJ1-5; no clear D gene. V lost 6 bases and J 1 base, leaving 13 bases between the germline ends. This CDR3 spans 15 amino acids. CDR1 and CDR2 from the germline V gene are LNHDA and SQIVND (reference sequence).

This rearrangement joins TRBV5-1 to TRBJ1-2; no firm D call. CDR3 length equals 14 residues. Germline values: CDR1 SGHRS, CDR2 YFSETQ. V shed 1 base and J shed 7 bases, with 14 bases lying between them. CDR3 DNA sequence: TGCGCCAGCAGCTTGCCGGAGGGCGTAGGTGGCTACACCTTC. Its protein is CASSLPEGVGGYTF.

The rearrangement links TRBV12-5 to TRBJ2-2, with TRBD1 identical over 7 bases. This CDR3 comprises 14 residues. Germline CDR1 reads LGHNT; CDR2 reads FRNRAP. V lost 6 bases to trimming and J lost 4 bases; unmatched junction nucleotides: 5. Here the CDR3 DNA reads TGTGCTAGTGGCCAGGGGACAGTCACCGGGGAGCTGTTTTTT. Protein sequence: CASGQGTVTGELFF.

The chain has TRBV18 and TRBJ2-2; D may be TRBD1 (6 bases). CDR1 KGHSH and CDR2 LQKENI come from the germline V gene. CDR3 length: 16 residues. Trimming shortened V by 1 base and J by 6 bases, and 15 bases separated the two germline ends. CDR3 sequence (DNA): TGTGCCAGCTCACCACTCGGGAACAGGGCGGCCGGGGAGCTGTTTTTT. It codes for CASSPLGNRAAGELFF.

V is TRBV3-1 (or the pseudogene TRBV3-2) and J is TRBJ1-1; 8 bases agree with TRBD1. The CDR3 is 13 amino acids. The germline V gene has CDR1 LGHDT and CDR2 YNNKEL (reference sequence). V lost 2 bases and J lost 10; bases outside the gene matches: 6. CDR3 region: CASSQRTGGRAFF. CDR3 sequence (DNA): TGTGCCAGCAGCCAACGCACAGGGGGAAGAGCTTTCTTT.

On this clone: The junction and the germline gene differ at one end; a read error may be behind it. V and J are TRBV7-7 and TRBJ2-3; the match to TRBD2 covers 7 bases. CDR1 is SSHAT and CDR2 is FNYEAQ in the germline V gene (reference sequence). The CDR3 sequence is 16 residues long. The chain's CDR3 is CASSSQLALSTDTQYF. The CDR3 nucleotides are TGTGCTAGCAGCTCCCAACTAGCGCTAAGCACAGATACGCAGTATTTT.

The chain's CDR3 is CASRSLGNTIYF. Here the CDR3 DNA reads TGTGCCAGCAGATCACTCGGAAACACCATATATTTT. The chain joins TRBV27 to TRBJ1-3; D not certain. Germline-derived CDR1 and CDR2 are MNHEY and SMNVEV (reference sequence). CDR3 length: 12 residues. Trimming cost V 6 bases and J 4 bases, with 7 bases left between them.

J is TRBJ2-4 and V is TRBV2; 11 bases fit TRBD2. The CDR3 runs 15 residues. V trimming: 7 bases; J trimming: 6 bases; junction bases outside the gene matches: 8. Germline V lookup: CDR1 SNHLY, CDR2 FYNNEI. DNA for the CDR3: TGTGCCAGCACCCCTTTAGCGGGGGGGGGAAACATTCAGTACTTC. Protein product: CASTPLAGGGNIQYF.

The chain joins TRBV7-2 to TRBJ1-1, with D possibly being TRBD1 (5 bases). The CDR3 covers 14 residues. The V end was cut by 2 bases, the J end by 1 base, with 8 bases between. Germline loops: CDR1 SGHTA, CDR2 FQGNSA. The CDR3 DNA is TGTGCCAGCAGCTTATTGGGGGGGAACACTGAAGCTTTCTTT. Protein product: CASSLLGGNTEAFF.

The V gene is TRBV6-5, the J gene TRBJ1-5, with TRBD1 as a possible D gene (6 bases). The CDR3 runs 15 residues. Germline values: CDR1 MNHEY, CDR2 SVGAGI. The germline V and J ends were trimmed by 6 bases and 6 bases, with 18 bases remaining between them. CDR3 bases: TGTGCCAGCAGCGAGTCAGGGGCAGCCGCTCAGCCCCAGCATTTT. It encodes CASSESGAAAQPQHF.

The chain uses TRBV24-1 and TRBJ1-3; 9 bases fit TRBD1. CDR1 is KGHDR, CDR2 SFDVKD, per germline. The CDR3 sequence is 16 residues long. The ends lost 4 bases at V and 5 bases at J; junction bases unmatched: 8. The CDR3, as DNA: TGTGCCACCAGTGACTCCCGGGACAGGGCTAGAAACACCATATATTTT. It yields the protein CATSDSRDRARNTIYF.

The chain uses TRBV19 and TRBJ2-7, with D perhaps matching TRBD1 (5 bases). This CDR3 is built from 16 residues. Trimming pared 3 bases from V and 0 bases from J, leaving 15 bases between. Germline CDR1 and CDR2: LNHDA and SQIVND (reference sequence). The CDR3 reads CASSIQGSFSSYEQYF. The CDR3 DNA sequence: TGTGCCAGTAGTATCCAGGGCTCCTTTAGCTCCTACGAGCAGTACTTC.

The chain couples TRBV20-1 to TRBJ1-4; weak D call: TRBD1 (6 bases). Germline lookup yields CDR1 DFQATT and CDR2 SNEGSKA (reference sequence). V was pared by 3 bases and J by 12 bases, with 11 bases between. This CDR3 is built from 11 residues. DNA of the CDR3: TGCAGTGCTAGGAGGGGGGGGGAACTGTTTTTT. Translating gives CSARRGGELFF.

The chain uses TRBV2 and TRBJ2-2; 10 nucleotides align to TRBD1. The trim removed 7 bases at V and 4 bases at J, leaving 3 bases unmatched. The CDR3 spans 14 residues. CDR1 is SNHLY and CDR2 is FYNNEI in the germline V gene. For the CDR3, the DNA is TGTGCCAGCAATGGACAGGGGGTCACCGGGGAGCTGTTTTTT. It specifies CASNGQGVTGELFF.

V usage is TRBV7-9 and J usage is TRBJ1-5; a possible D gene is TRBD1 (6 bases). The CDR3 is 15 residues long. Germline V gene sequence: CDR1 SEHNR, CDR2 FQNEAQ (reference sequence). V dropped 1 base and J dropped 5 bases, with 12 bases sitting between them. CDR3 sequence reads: CASSLGGQGYQPQHF. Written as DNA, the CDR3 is TGTGCCAGCAGCTTAGGGGGGCAGGGGTATCAGCCCCAGCATTTT. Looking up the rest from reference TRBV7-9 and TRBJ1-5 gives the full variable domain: DTGVSQNPRHKITKRGQNVTFRCDPISEHNRLYWYRQTLGQGPEFLTYFQNEAQLEKSRLLSDRFSAERPKGSFSTLEIQRTEQGDSAMYLCASSLGGQGYQPQHFGDGTRLSIL.

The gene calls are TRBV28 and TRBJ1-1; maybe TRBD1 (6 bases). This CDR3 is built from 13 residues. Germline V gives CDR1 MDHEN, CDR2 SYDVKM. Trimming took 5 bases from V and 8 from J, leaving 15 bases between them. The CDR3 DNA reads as TGTGCCAGCAGTCGCCGGCAGGACAGAGAAGCTTTCTTT. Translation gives CASSRRQDREAFF.

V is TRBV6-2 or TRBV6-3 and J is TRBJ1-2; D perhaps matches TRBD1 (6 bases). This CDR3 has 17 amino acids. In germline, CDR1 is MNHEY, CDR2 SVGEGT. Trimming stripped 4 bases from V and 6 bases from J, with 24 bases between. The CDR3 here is CASSSTTDRQVGHGYTF. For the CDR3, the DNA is TGTGCCAGCAGTTCTACAACCGACAGGCAAGTTGGGCATGGCTACACCTTC.

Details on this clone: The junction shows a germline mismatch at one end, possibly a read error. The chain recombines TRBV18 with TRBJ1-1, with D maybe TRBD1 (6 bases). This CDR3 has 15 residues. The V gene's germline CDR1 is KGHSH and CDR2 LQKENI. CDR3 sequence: CASSPLTGPDTEAFF. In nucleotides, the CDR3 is TGTGCCAGTTCACCACTAACAGGGCCTGATACTGAAGCTTTCTTT.